The table lists the clone carrying this TCR beta chain with a count of one. Its matching antigen is unknown. This entry is derived from a study of cytomegalovirus exposure and HLA in healthy donors. PCR employed 60 Vbeta and 13 Jbeta primers. Produced via immunoSEQ multiplex PCR; TCRdb's table is partial and in-frame only. This sample has 190,000 or so clones; 79% occur once, and the top ten carry approximately 0.39%. V was pared by 2 bases and J by 0 bases, with 8 bases between. The CDR3 extends over 14 amino acids. The germline V gene encodes CDR1 SEHNR and CDR2 FQNEAQ (reference sequence). Study-wide findings and caveats: Roughly 170 TCR beta chains were listed as cytomegalovirus-associated. For most subjects, TCR beta sequences were reported to predict HLA-A and HLA-B alleles with accuracy.

Specimen: PBMCs. The chain employs TRBV7-9 and TRBJ2-7; D is undetermined. This TCR was recovered from a male donor in good health and CMV-seropositive. The CDR3 sequence: CASSLPGISYEQYF. As DNA, the CDR3 is TGTGCCAGCAGCTTACCAGGAATCTCCTACGAGCAGTACTTC. The whole variable domain, remainder taken from reference TRBV7-9 and TRBJ2-7, is DTGVSQNPRHKITKRGQNVTFRCDPISEHNRLYWYRQTLGQGPEFLTYFQNEAQLEKSRLLSDRFSAERPKGSFSTLEIQRTEQGDSAMYLCASSLPGISYEQYFGPGTRLTVT.